Listed below are T cell receptor beta chains from one sample, sequenced in a study of spatial heterogeneity in lung cancer. TCRdb independently ran MiXCR on the 5' RACE reads; one entry per CDR3 protein. The table shows some 110,000 distinct CDR3 sequences, with 12% occurring only once. Sequenced here: PBMCs, sampled at follow-up. These receptor sequences come from a male donor with early-stage non-small cell lung cancer. CDR3s include the opening cysteine and the closing phenylalanine or tryptophan. D genes are given only for firm matches. Clone size, where shown, is once, few, many, or a class for clones that have expanded.

TGTGCCAGCAGCTTAGTCCAGCGGGGGGGCTACTACAATGAGCAGTTCTTC | CASSLVQRGGYYNEQFF | TRBJ2-1 | TRBV7-2 | TRBD2 | few
TGCAGCGTTGAAGGGGGTCAAGGGTTCTACGAGCAGTACTTC | CSVEGGQGFYEQYF | TRBJ2-7 | TRBV29-1 | . | many
TGTGCCACCCTAGGACAGGGAGGGTTTCAGCCCCAGCATTTT | CATLGQGGFQPQHF | TRBJ1-5 | TRBV28 | TRBD1 | many
TGTGCCAGCAGCTTGGCCTCAACGGACAATGAGCAGTTCTTC | CASSLASTDNEQFF | TRBJ2-1 | TRBV5-6 | . | few
TGTGCCAGCAGCCCGAGCCTTGACGGGGCCACCGGGGAGCTGTTTTTT | CASSPSLDGATGELFF | TRBJ2-2 | TRBV11-2 | . | .
TGTGCCAGCAGTCCAGGATATACCTACGAGCAGTACTTC | CASSPGYTYEQYF | TRBJ2-7 | TRBV28 | . | .
TGTGCCAGCAGCAGCATCCGGGACAGGGATCAGCCCCAGCATTTT | CASSSIRDRDQPQHF | TRBJ1-5 | TRBV5-6 | TRBD1 | many
TGTGCCACCAATGAGCAGTTCTTC | CATNEQFF | TRBJ2-1 | TRBV28 | . | many
TGTGCCAGCAGTTACTCGCCAGAGGTTGCCAATCAGCCCCAGCATTTT | CASSYSPEVANQPQHF | TRBJ1-5 | TRBV6-2/TRBV6-3 | . | few
TGCGCCAGCAGCCGGACGACAGGTCCGAACACCGGGGAGCTGTTTTTT | CASSRTTGPNTGELFF | TRBJ2-2 | TRBV5-1 | . | few
TGTGCCAGCAGAGAACAGGGGATTCTGCGTCAGCCCCAGCATTTT | CASREQGILRQPQHF | TRBJ1-5 | TRBV6-6 | TRBD1 | many
TGTGCCAGCAGCTCCTCGGGGGTCGAGCAGTTCTTC | CASSSSGVEQFF | TRBJ2-1 | TRBV5-6 | . | few
TGTGCCAGCAGCCCCACAGTGGACAATGAGCAGTTCTTC | CASSPTVDNEQFF | TRBJ2-1 | TRBV7-3 | . | .
TGTGCCACCAGCGAGGAGGGAGGGTCCTACGAGCAGTACTTC | CATSEEGGSYEQYF | TRBJ2-7 | TRBV10-3 | TRBD2 | .
TGTGCCAGCAGCCGTGGTAGATTAGCAGATACGCAGTATTTT | CASSRGRLADTQYF | TRBJ2-3 | TRBV3-1 | . | .
TGTGCCACCAGTGATTTGGGGACTTACGAGCAGTACTTC | CATSDLGTYEQYF | TRBJ2-7 | TRBV24-1 | . | many
TGCGCCAGCAGCTTCGGGCCAAACATCCCCTACGAGCAGTACTTC | CASSFGPNIPYEQYF | TRBJ2-7 | TRBV5-1 | . | .
TGTGCCAGCAGCTCGACTAGCGGGGGGGCCGGGACCCAGTACTTC | CASSSTSGGAGTQYF | TRBJ2-5 | TRBV7-6 | TRBD2 | .
TGTGCCAGCAGTCCCCGGCAGGGGGCTTCGTCTCAGCCCCAGCATTTT | CASSPRQGASSQPQHF | TRBJ1-5 | TRBV6-6 | TRBD1 | few
TGCAGCGTTGAAGTTGCGGGGGGCTTCTCCTACAATGAGCAGTTCTTC | CSVEVAGGFSYNEQFF | TRBJ2-1 | TRBV29-1 | TRBD2 | .
TGTGCCAGCGGCTCCGGGACCCGGCAATACGAGCAGTACTTC | CASGSGTRQYEQYF | TRBJ2-7 | TRBV28 | . | many
TGCAGTGCCTCAAGGGAGCTCTATGGCTACACCTTC | CSASRELYGYTF | TRBJ1-2 | TRBV20-1 | . | many
TGTGCCAGCAGCTTAAGCAGATATAGCACAGATACGCAGTATTTT | CASSLSRYSTDTQYF | TRBJ2-3 | TRBV7-2 | . | .
TGTGCCAGCAGCTTATCGGAGGGGCAGCCCCAGCATTTT | CASSLSEGQPQHF | TRBJ1-5 | TRBV13 | . | few
TGTGCCAGCAGCCTCCGCCCGGCCGGCTCCTCCTACAATGAGCAGTTCTTC | CASSLRPAGSSYNEQFF | TRBJ2-1 | TRBV7-2 | . | .
TGTGCCAGCAGTTTCATAGACTACGAGCAGTACTTC | CASSFIDYEQYF | TRBJ2-7 | TRBV12-3/TRBV12-4 | . | .
TGTGCCAGCAGCCAAGACGGTAACGGGGGGGCCAGCAATGAGCAGTTCTTC | CASSQDGNGGASNEQFF | TRBJ2-1 | TRBV4-2 | TRBD2 | .
TGTGCCACCAGTGTCCGGGAGGTACCCCTCTACGAGCAGTACTTC | CATSVREVPLYEQYF | TRBJ2-7 | TRBV24-1 | TRBD2 | few
TGTGCCAGCAGCCAAGAGCAGGGTGAGCAGTTCTTC | CASSQEQGEQFF | TRBJ2-1 | TRBV4-2 | . | .
TGTGCCAGCAGTTCGGGGACAGATAATGAGCAGTTCTTC | CASSSGTDNEQFF | TRBJ2-1 | TRBV7-2 | TRBD1 | many